The 24 T cell receptor beta chains presented below share a single source sample, sequenced in a study of glioma-infiltrating T cells. Amplification of TCR alpha and beta CDR3 regions from RNA used iRepertoire nested multiplex PCR. Using its own MiXCR run on the multiplex PCR reads, TCRdb lists one record per CDR3 protein. Of fewer than 200,000 distinct CDR3 sequences in the sample, about 31% were seen once. Material for sequencing was glioma tissue, nonneoplastic brain tissue, or PBMCs (not recorded which). These receptors were taken from a human donor with low-grade glioma or glioblastoma, undergoing nonglioma brain surgery, or in good health (not recorded which).

To note about this clonotype: It may be a read error: a sequence one base away is much more abundant. J is TRBJ2-5 and V is TRBV4-1; the D gene is possibly TRBD2 (6 bases). The CDR3 length is 16 residues. The V end was cut by 1 base, the J end by 2 bases, with 14 bases between. Germline V lookup: CDR1 MGHRA, CDR2 YSYEKL. CDR3 DNA sequence: TGCGCCAGCAGCCAAGGGTGGGGACGGGAGCAAGAGACCCAGTACTTC. This gives the protein CASSQGWGREQETQYF.

This clonotype has ten or more counts. V usage is TRBV27 and J usage is TRBJ2-7, with D unresolved. Trimming left V 0 bases short and J 3 bases short, with 15 bases between. Germline V gives CDR1 MNHEY, CDR2 SMNVEV (reference sequence). The CDR3 contains 16 residues. Here the CDR3 reads CASSLSVGSPIYEQYF. The CDR3 coding sequence is TGTGCCAGCAGTTTATCTGTGGGGTCTCCGATCTACGAGCAGTACTTC.

This clonotype has a count of ten or more. The chain uses TRBV20-1 and TRBJ2-5; unclear D gene. The CDR3 covers 15 residues. CDR1 and CDR2 from the germline V gene are DFQATT and SNEGSKA (reference sequence). Deletions cut 2 bases from V and 2 bases from J, with 15 bases between. Written as DNA, the CDR3 is TGCAGTGCTAGAACAATTGGACGGACGCAAGAGACCCAGTACTTC. This gives the protein CSARTIGRTQETQYF.

This clonotype was picked up many times. The V call is TRBV7-9, the J call TRBJ2-7; D call uncertain. Germline loops: CDR1 SEHNR, CDR2 FQNEAQ (reference sequence). This CDR3 contains 11 residues. The V end lost 3 bases, the J end lost 5 bases, and 5 bases lay between the germline ends. The CDR3 coding sequence is TGTGCCAGCAGCTTTGAAAACGAGCAGTACTTC. Protein: CASSFENEQYF.

This clonotype was counted between two and nine times. The J gene is TRBJ2-5, the V gene TRBV9, with 7 bases identical to TRBD1. Germline CDR1 and CDR2: SGDLS and YYNGEE. CDR3 length: 17 amino acids. The ends lost 4 bases at V and 2 bases at J; junction bases unmatched: 14. CDR3 in amino acids: CASSPRTGLTRQETQYF. The CDR3 nucleotides are TGTGCCAGCAGCCCGCGGACAGGTCTTACTCGACAAGAGACCCAGTACTTC.

Details on this clonotype: One end of the junction does not line up with germline, which may come from a read error. The chain has TRBV20-1 and TRBJ2-7, with D perhaps matching TRBD2 (6 bases). This CDR3 is 14 amino acids long. Per the germline V gene, CDR1 is DFQATT and CDR2 is SNEGSKA (reference sequence). The CDR3 sequence: CSAKGLASSYDQYF. The DNA for the CDR3 is TGCAGTGCAAAGGGACTTGCAAGTTCCTACGATCAGTACTTC.

This clonotype was seen many times. This chain joins TRBV10-2 and TRBJ1-1; possible D gene TRBD1, 5 bases. CDR3 size: 13 residues. In germline, CDR1 is WSHSY, CDR2 SAAADI. Trimming left V 8 bases short and J 2 bases short, with 12 bases between. The CDR3 loop reads CASGDSLNTEAFF. The CDR3 bases are TGCGCCAGCGGAGACAGCCTCAACACTGAAGCTTTCTTT.

The table lists this clonotype with many counts. V is TRBV4-3 and J is TRBJ2-7; a possible D gene is TRBD2 (5 bases). There are 16 residues in the CDR3. Trimming took off 0 bases at V and 4 bases at J, with 16 bases between the two ends. Germline CDR1 is LGHNA and CDR2 is YSLEER. CDR3 nucleotides: TGCGCCAGCAGCCAAGAGATCAGTAGCGCCCTATACGAGCAGTACTTC. Translating gives CASSQEISSALYEQYF.

With regard to this clonotype: A much larger clone differs by one base, so this may be a read error. This sequence joins TRBV4-2 and TRBJ2-7; D not resolved. Per germline, CDR1 LGHNA and CDR2 YNFKEQ. This CDR3 has 13 residues. In DNA form, the CDR3 reads TGTGCCAGCAGACAAGTTACCTCCTACGAGCAGTACTTC. Amino acid sequence: CASRQVTSYEQYF.

This clonotype was seen at least ten times. The chain recombines TRBV20-1 with TRBJ2-7, with 8 bases identical to TRBD1. V was pared by 4 bases and J by 4 bases, with 6 bases of the junction left unmatched. In germline, CDR1 is DFQATT, CDR2 SNEGSKA (reference sequence). The CDR3 sequence is 13 residues long. Here the CDR3 reads CSAIWTGSYEQYF. CDR3 bases: TGCAGTGCTATTTGGACAGGGAGTTACGAGCAGTACTTC.

The chain is built from TRBV3-1 and TRBJ1-5; D is unresolved. V was trimmed by 1 base and J by 8 bases, leaving 6 bases between them. CDR1 and CDR2 from the germline V gene are LGHDT and YNNKEL (reference sequence). The CDR3 totals 12 residues. CDR3: CASSQGNKPQHF. Written as DNA, the CDR3 is TGTGCCAGCAGCCAAGGAAATAAGCCCCAGCATTTT.

The chain has TRBV4-1 and TRBJ1-2; D ambiguous. The length of the CDR3 is 15 residues. V dropped 0 bases and J dropped 8 bases, with 16 bases sitting between them. Germline values: CDR1 MGHRA, CDR2 YSYEKL. CDR3 residues: CASSQEPTWEAGYTF. The CDR3 nucleotides read TGCGCCAGCAGCCAAGAACCTACATGGGAGGCGGGCTACACCTTC.

This clonotype was seen at least ten times. The V call is TRBV10-3, the J call TRBJ2-1; D perhaps matches TRBD2 (6 bases). The V end lost 2 bases, the J end lost 3 bases, and 11 bases lay between the germline ends. CDR1 is ENHRY, CDR2 SYGVKD, per germline. The CDR3 loop spans 15 amino acids. The CDR3: CAISEVGSGYNEQFF. CDR3 DNA: TGTGCCATCAGTGAGGTCGGGAGTGGCTACAATGAGCAGTTCTTC.

This clonotype is medium-sized in the sample. The V gene is TRBV28, the J gene TRBJ1-2; 7 bases match TRBD1. With V trimmed by 6 bases and J by 2 bases, 3 bases remained unmatched. CDR1 MDHEN and CDR2 SYDVKM come from the germline V gene. The CDR3 covers 13 residues. The DNA of the CDR3 is TGTGCCAGCAGCCCGGGACAGAACTATGGCTACACCTTC. Translating it yields CASSPGQNYGYTF.

The chain links TRBV5-1 to TRBJ2-7; D ambiguous. CDR1 and CDR2 from the germline V gene are SGHRS and YFSETQ. CDR3 length: 15 residues. V dropped 2 bases and J dropped 0 bases, with 12 bases sitting between them. The CDR3 protein is CASSFGLEFSYEQYF. The DNA for the CDR3 is TGCGCCAGCAGCTTCGGTTTAGAGTTCTCCTACGAGCAGTACTTC.

This clonotype came up many times. V is TRBV24-1 and J is TRBJ2-1; 9 nucleotides agree with TRBD1. The CDR3 is made up of 16 amino acids. Germline CDR1 and CDR2: KGHDR and SFDVKD. After removal of 5 bases from V and 7 bases from J, the junction contained 11 bases not matched to a gene. CDR3 bases: TGTGCCACCAGTGTAGATACCGGGACAGGGACGAATGAGCAGTTCTTC. Translation: CATSVDTGTGTNEQFF.

There are many counts of this clonotype. CDR3 protein: CASSRSPSPLHF. The CDR3 coding sequence is TGTGCCAGCAGCCGATCGCCTTCACCCCTCCACTTT. This rearrangement joins TRBV3-1 to TRBJ1-6; D not certain. CDR1 is LGHDT and CDR2 is YNNKEL in the germline V gene (reference sequence). Trimming shortened V by 4 bases and J by 9 bases, and 7 bases separated the two germline ends. This CDR3 comprises 12 residues.

This chain uses TRBV27 with TRBJ2-2; 10 bases agree with TRBD1. This CDR3 is built from 15 residues. With 6 bases clipped from V and 7 bases from J, the junction kept 8 bases outside the gene matches. Germline assignment: CDR1 MNHEY and CDR2 SMNVEV (reference sequence). CDR3 coding DNA: TGTGCCAGCAGACCGGGACAGGGGACTAGCGGGGAGCTGTTTTTT. Protein product: CASRPGQGTSGELFF.

This clonotype appeared many times. The chain uses TRBV7-2 and TRBJ2-7, with 9 positions matching TRBD1. Trimming at V came to 5 bases and at J to 8 bases, leaving 7 bases not matched to a gene. The germline V gene encodes CDR1 SGHTA and CDR2 FQGNSA. The CDR3 spans 13 residues. In DNA, the CDR3 is TGTGCCAGCAGCCCGGACAGGGGTGTCAAGCAGTACTTC. This codes for CASSPDRGVKQYF.

The CDR3 reads CVSSIFPGGAKNIQYF. The CDR3 DNA follows: TGTGTTAGCAGTATCTTCCCGGGAGGAGCCAAAAACATTCAGTACTTC. The chain couples TRBV28 to TRBJ2-4; TRBD2 matches 7 bases. In germline, CDR1 is MDHEN, CDR2 SYDVKM. The CDR3 has 16 residues.

This clonotype was seen many times. The rearrangement joins TRBV7-2 to TRBJ2-1; tentative D call: TRBD1 (5 bases). V was cut by 1 base and J by 5 bases, with 12 bases left in between. The CDR3 is 15 residues long. The germline V gene encodes CDR1 SGHTA and CDR2 FQGNSA. This chain's CDR3 is CASSLVGDRHNEQFF. The CDR3 DNA sequence: TGTGCCAGCAGCTTAGTAGGGGATCGGCACAATGAGCAGTTCTTC.

In this sample, this clonotype turned up many times. The chain carries TRBV19 and TRBJ2-1; TRBD2 is a possible D gene (5 bases). In germline, CDR1 is LNHDA, CDR2 SQIVND (reference sequence). This CDR3 is 13 amino acids long. Trimming removed 4 bases from V and 7 bases from J, with 11 bases in between. The CDR3 sequence: CASSSSGGNEQFF. DNA for the CDR3: TGTGCCAGTAGTAGCAGCGGCGGGAATGAGCAGTTCTTC.

This clonotype was counted ten times or more. This chain links TRBV2 with TRBJ2-3; D unclear. Trimming pared 2 bases from V and 6 bases from J, leaving 6 bases between. The CDR3 covers 12 residues. The V gene's germline CDR1 is SNHLY and CDR2 FYNNEI. The chain's CDR3 is CASSELVDTQYF. CDR3 in DNA: TGTGCCAGCAGTGAACTGGTGGATACGCAGTATTTT.

The V and J genes are TRBV29-1 and TRBJ2-1, with D hard to call. V shed 2 bases and J shed 2 bases, with 4 bases lying between them. The length of the CDR3 is 12 residues. From germline, CDR1 is SQVTM and CDR2 ANQGSEA. This CDR3 reads CSVERAYNEQFF. The CDR3 DNA reads as TGCAGCGTTGAACGGGCCTACAATGAGCAGTTCTTC.